This record looks at one TCR beta chain sequence and its context. Its binding antigen is unknown. The sample holds no much larger clone one base away, and base qualities are not on file. TCRbeta CDR3 regions were amplified from genomic DNA using the immunoSEQ Assay, a bias-controlled multiplex PCR. In the paper's pipeline: The number of nucleated cells in each sample was estimated by amplification of reference gene primers within the assay. Sequence reads were collapsed and filtered to measure the absolute abundance of every unique TCRbeta CDR3 rearrangement. For each sample, productive Simpson clonality was calculated as the square root of Simpson's diversity index over productive rearrangements. Imported from immuneACCESS, the table was reduced by TCRdb to in-frame sequences with V and J called. These copies leave out some clones; in studies compared against another copy, an unresolved V gene accounts for under half, and the cause of the remainder is not known. V and J calls and clone size are those listed in that table; D and trimming were worked out from the DNA. This sample is represented by roughly 200,000 clones; 80% to 85% of them were singletons. The ten largest clonotypes hold more than 9% of the sample.

The entry originates in a study of blood T cell repertoires in COVID-19 (TCRdb year 2020). A note on the overall study: Samples covering the acute and convalescent phases of COVID-19 were provided by collaborators in the United States, Italy and Spain. Nearly every sample came with metadata listing a de-identified subject ID, COVID-19 status, age in years and sex. The repertoires were released in a freely available public database intended as a resource for research on the immune response to SARS-CoV-2. Subjects who had been exposed to COVID-19, were actively infected with it, or had recovered from it provided the deeply sampled blood TCRbeta repertoires that made up the dataset. Where available, HLA class I and class II types were obtained from metadata supplied by the sample provider rather than from assay-based typing. The samples were drawn from two sources: the first 160 participants of the ongoing ImmuneRACE study, and some 1,300 subjects contributed by 6 global collaborators. The material from the prospective study consisted of cDNA or gDNA derived from T cells, B-cell-depleted T cells, or PBMCs.

Broad study findings and their caveats: The amount of clinical and demographic metadata varied by source and participant and was provided uncurated.

One collaborating source in Seattle enrolled patients while the patients were actively infected and followed the patients over time throughout the course of disease. Each collaborating institution followed its own protocols to collect whole blood in K2EDTA tubes. For TCRbeta analysis, collaborators shipped samples as frozen whole blood, isolated PBMCs, or DNA extracted from either of those sample types. The CDR3 contains 13 residues, cysteine and phenylalanine counted. Kept here is only the CDR3 DNA, which spans 39 bases and is read in frame from base 1. The germline V gene sets CDR1 to MGHDK and CDR2 to SYGVNS. Deletion took 4 bases off V and 6 bases off J, with a span of 11 bases between the germline ends.

Sequenced input: peripheral blood. This clonotype was obtained from a woman of 80 years or more with COVID-19, enrolled during active disease. The chain is encoded by TRBV25-1 joined to TRBJ2-3; the D gene lacks a confident call. CDR3 protein: CASSAPTLDTQYF. The DNA sequence follows: TGTGCCAGCAGTGCACCGACTCTGGATACGCAGTATTTT.